The 26 T cell receptor beta chains listed next were all sequenced from one sample in a study of chemoradiotherapy in HPV16-positive cancers. Sequencing used immunoSEQ multiplex PCR; TCRdb keeps in-frame clones, though not all of them. The sample lists around 62,000 clones, 88% seen once, with roughly 4.2% in the top ten. The specimen was blood, collected from a patient who underwent chemoradiotherapy. These receptors all come from a human donor with HPV-associated anogenital cancer.

V gene TRBV6-1 combines with J gene TRBJ1-5, with D hard to call. In germline, CDR1 is MNHNS, CDR2 SASEGT. The V end lost 1 base, the J end lost 6 bases, and 10 bases lay between the germline ends. The CDR3 consists of 14 residues. The CDR3 reads CASSEEGKGQPQHF. The CDR3 DNA reads as TGTGCCAGCAGTGAAGAAGGGAAAGGTCAGCCCCAGCATTTT.

Here the CDR3 reads CSVEDQGALETQYF. In DNA form, the CDR3 reads TGCAGCGTTGAAGATCAGGGGGCCTTGGAGACCCAGTACTTC. The chain employs TRBV29-1 and TRBJ2-5, with 8 bases that match TRBD1. V shed 0 bases and J 5 bases; nucleotides not matched to a gene: 5. Germline V gives CDR1 SQVTM, CDR2 ANQGSEA. The CDR3 is 14 amino acids.

The J gene is TRBJ2-2, the V gene TRBV29-1, with no clear D. This CDR3 spans 13 amino acids. The V end lost 4 bases, the J end lost 1 base, and 7 bases lay between the germline ends. The germline CDR1 and CDR2 sequences are SQVTM and ANQGSEA. The CDR3 DNA follows: TGCAGCGTTGTACAGCTGAACACCGGGGAGCTGTTTTTT. Encoded protein: CSVVQLNTGELFF.

V is TRBV9 and J is TRBJ2-5; 8 nucleotides align to TRBD1. The end of the DNA fits TRBJ2-7 better, so the J call may be wrong. The CDR3 is 15 residues long. CDR1 SGDLS and CDR2 YYNGEE come from the germline V gene. CDR3 loop: CASSVDQGAVYEQYF. For the CDR3, the DNA is TGTGCCAGCAGCGTAGACCAGGGGGCTGTATACGAGCAGTACTTC.

This chain joins TRBV5-4 and TRBJ2-3; D might be TRBD1 (5 bases). CDR3 length equals 15 residues. The ends were cut back, 5 bases at V and 4 bases at J, with 17 bases in the middle. The germline gives CDR1 SGHNT, CDR2 YYREEE (reference sequence). CDR3 in amino acids: CASSYGPQGADTQYF. In DNA, the CDR3 is TGTGCCAGCAGTTATGGGCCCCAGGGCGCAGATACGCAGTATTTT.

The count of this clone is one. The rearrangement uses TRBV5-6 and TRBJ2-2, with D maybe TRBD1 (6 bases). The CDR3 length is 18 residues. Germline values: CDR1 SGHDT, CDR2 YYEEEE. V lost 0 bases and J 1 base, leaving 16 bases between the germline ends. The CDR3 nucleotides are TGTGCCAGCAGCTTGGAAGGGCCTAGCAGGGGGAACACCGGGGAGCTGTTTTTT. Translation gives CASSLEGPSRGNTGELFF.

This sequence joins TRBV10-3 and TRBJ1-1; D is unresolved. The CDR3 covers 13 residues. V gave up 4 bases and J gave up 3 bases, with 9 bases separating them. Germline V gene lookup returns CDR1 ENHRY and CDR2 SYGVKD. CDR3 coding DNA: TGTGCCATCAGTGCGCAGATGGACACTGAAGCTTTCTTT. Its protein product is CAISAQMDTEAFF.

This clone is a singleton in its sample. The chain uses TRBV29-1 and TRBJ2-7; 7 positions agree with TRBD1. Losses at the gene ends were 0 bases for V and 4 bases for J; bases not matched to a gene: 0. The CDR3 loop spans 12 amino acids. Looked up from germline, CDR1 is SQVTM and CDR2 is ANQGSEA. CDR3 in amino acids: CSVEDRGYEQYF. CDR3 nucleotides: TGCAGCGTTGAAGACAGGGGGTACGAGCAGTACTTC.

The chain uses TRBV5-5 and TRBJ1-1, with D uncertain. The germline gives CDR1 SGHKS, CDR2 YYEKEE (reference sequence). Trimming removed 1 base at V and 1 base at J, with 17 bases between. The CDR3 consists of 17 residues. The CDR3 loop reads CASSLLAGLLANTEAFF. DNA of the CDR3: TGTGCCAGCAGCTTGTTGGCAGGACTTTTGGCGAACACTGAAGCTTTCTTT.

V gene TRBV9 combines with J gene TRBJ2-5, with D perhaps TRBD2 (7 bases). From germline, CDR1 is SGDLS and CDR2 YYNGEE. The CDR3 has 15 amino acids. The V end lost 6 bases, the J end lost 4 bases, and 19 bases lay between the germline ends. The CDR3 DNA sequence: TGTGCCAGCAACCCCGGAGGGGGGGGCCTAGAGACCCAGTACTTC. It encodes CASNPGGGGLETQYF.

This chain links TRBV13 with TRBJ2-7; the match to TRBD1 covers 7 bases. The CDR3 spans 15 residues. The J segment lost 4 bases and the V segment lost 5 bases, leaving 11 bases of the junction unmatched. CDR1 and CDR2 (germline): PRHDT, FYEKMQ (reference sequence). CDR3 amino acids: CASSPGGHPAYEQYF. CDR3 DNA: TGTGCCAGCAGCCCAGGGGGACACCCCGCGTACGAGCAGTACTTC.

The rearrangement links TRBV28 to TRBJ2-7; TRBD1 aligns across 10 bases. The CDR3 has 14 amino acids. Per the germline V gene, CDR1 is MDHEN and CDR2 is SYDVKM. With 4 bases clipped from V and 2 bases from J, the junction kept 2 bases outside the gene matches. DNA for the CDR3: TGTGCCAGCAGTTCTGGACAGGGGGCCTACGAGCAGTACTTC. This encodes CASSSGQGAYEQYF.

This rearrangement joins TRBV27 to TRBJ1-1; 7 nucleotides align to TRBD1. CDR1 and CDR2 from the germline V gene are MNHEY and SMNVEV (reference sequence). The CDR3 runs 14 residues. The junction had 3 bases not matched to a gene; V was cut back by 3 bases and J by 2 bases. In nucleotides, the CDR3 is TGTGCCAGCAGTTTTGGGACAGCCAACACTGAAGCTTTCTTT. Protein sequence: CASSFGTANTEAFF.

This clone was seen once. CDR3 protein: CASSLRRRATLIYQPQHF. CDR3 DNA sequence: TGTGCCAGCAGCCTCAGGCGCCGGGCCACGCTAATATATCAGCCCCAGCATTTT. This rearrangement joins TRBV2 to TRBJ1-5; D is undetermined. The V gene's germline CDR1 is SNHLY and CDR2 FYNNEI. The V end was cut by 6 bases, the J end by 5 bases, with 26 bases between. CDR3 length: 18 amino acids.

This chain links TRBV27 with TRBJ1-6; D perhaps matches TRBD1 (5 bases). Germline values: CDR1 MNHEY, CDR2 SMNVEV (reference sequence). Deletions cut 11 bases from V and 9 bases from J, with 17 bases between. This CDR3 is built from 13 residues. CDR3 DNA sequence: TGTGCCTCGTCCGGGGCCGGGCCTTCACCCCTCCACTTT. Amino acid sequence: CASSGAGPSPLHF.

The chain joins TRBV15 to TRBJ2-7; 8 positions agree with TRBD1. CDR1 and CDR2 from the germline V gene are LNHNV and YYDKDF (reference sequence). The CDR3 extends over 13 amino acids. J lost 3 bases, V lost 9 bases, and 7 bases had no gene match. The CDR3 DNA reads TGTGCCACGGGGGGACAGGAAATCTACGAGCAGTACTTC. Protein: CATGGQEIYEQYF.

This sequence joins TRBV4-2 and TRBJ2-5, with 9 bases that match TRBD1. Germline V gene data show CDR1 as LGHNA and CDR2 as YNFKEQ. V dropped 3 bases and J dropped 4; count of bases not matched to a gene: 6. The CDR3 has 15 amino acids. The CDR3, as DNA: TGTGCCAGCAGCCACGCCACAGGGGGCTCAGAGACCCAGTACTTC. Translated: CASSHATGGSETQYF.

J is TRBJ2-4 and V is TRBV30; 7 positions agree with TRBD2. CDR1 GTSNPN and CDR2 SVGIG come from the germline V gene (reference sequence). The CDR3 is made up of 16 amino acids. Losses at the gene ends were 3 bases for V and 0 bases for J; bases not matched to a gene: 8. Here the CDR3 DNA reads TGTGCCTGGAGGTCGCGCGGGGGATTAGCCAAAAACATTCAGTACTTC. This codes for CAWRSRGGLAKNIQYF. Variable domain in full (rest from reference TRBV30 and TRBJ2-4): SQTIHQWPATLVQPVGSPLSLECTVEGTSNPNLYWYRQAAGRGLQLLFYSVGIGQISSEVPQNLSASRPQDRQFILSSKKLLLSDSGFYLCAWRSRGGLAKNIQYFGAGTRLSVL.

The CDR3 nucleotides read TGTGCCAGCAGTGAAGCGCCGGGACGAGTTACCTATGGCTACACCTTC. As protein: CASSEAPGRVTYGYTF. V gene TRBV6-1 combines with J gene TRBJ1-2; perhaps TRBD1 as D (5 bases). The CDR3 covers 16 residues. The V end lost 0 bases, the J end lost 4 bases, and 15 bases lay between the germline ends. Germline V gene data show CDR1 as MNHNS and CDR2 as SASEGT.

This clone was picked up a small number of times. The V gene is TRBV13, the J gene TRBJ1-3, with no clear D. Between the trimmed V and J ends, which lost 3 bases and 2 bases, there was a span of 8 bases. The germline V gene has CDR1 PRHDT and CDR2 FYEKMQ (reference sequence). This CDR3 is 14 amino acids long. CDR3 protein: CASSFGVPGNTIYF. DNA for the CDR3: TGTGCCAGCAGCTTCGGGGTCCCTGGAAACACCATATATTTT.

V is TRBV28 and J is TRBJ2-5, with 7 bases lining up with TRBD2. The CDR3 is 14 residues long. With 6 bases clipped from V and 5 bases from J, the junction kept 9 bases outside the gene matches. Germline lookup yields CDR1 MDHEN and CDR2 SYDVKM. The CDR3 is CASSRGGGVETQYF. The CDR3 region has the DNA TGTGCCAGCAGCCGTGGTGGGGGGGTTGAGACCCAGTACTTC.

V gene TRBV7-9 combines with J gene TRBJ1-1; D might be TRBD1 (5 bases). CDR1 is SEHNR and CDR2 is FQNEAQ in the germline V gene (reference sequence). This CDR3 region has 12 residues. The V end lost 5 bases, the J end lost 4 bases, and 8 bases lay between the germline ends. CDR3 sequence (DNA): TGTGCCAGCAGCGGGGACGTCACTGAAGCTTTCTTT. Its protein is CASSGDVTEAFF. Based on the CDR3 plus reference TRBV7-9 and TRBJ1-1, the full variable domain is DTGVSQNPRHKITKRGQNVTFRCDPISEHNRLYWYRQTLGQGPEFLTYFQNEAQLEKSRLLSDRFSAERPKGSFSTLEIQRTEQGDSAMYLCASSGDVTEAFFGQGTRLTVV.

This chain connects TRBV5-1 to TRBJ2-3, with D uncertain. The V end lost 5 bases, the J end lost 4 bases, and 8 bases lay between the germline ends. The CDR3 has 12 residues. The V gene's germline CDR1 is SGHRS and CDR2 YFSETQ. CDR3 sequence reads: CASSRVPDTQYF. In nucleotides, the CDR3 is TGCGCCAGCAGTAGGGTCCCAGATACGCAGTATTTT.

This clone has just one count. The chain combines TRBV4-1 with TRBJ1-1; D is unclear. The V end was cut by 0 bases, the J end by 10 bases, with 12 bases between. The CDR3 has 13 residues. Germline-derived CDR1 and CDR2 are MGHRA and YSYEKL. The CDR3: CASSQDRRGAAFF. CDR3 DNA sequence: TGCGCCAGCAGCCAAGATCGCCGTGGAGCAGCTTTCTTT.

This sequence joins TRBV19 and TRBJ1-1, with D possibly being TRBD1 (6 bases). Between the trimmed V and J ends, which lost 0 bases and 0 bases, there was a span of 29 bases. The CDR3 runs to 22 residues. The V gene's germline CDR1 is LNHDA and CDR2 SQIVND (reference sequence). The CDR3 nucleotides are TGTGCCAGTAGTATAGATCTAGAACTTAGCAGGGGCGCCCAATACATGAACACTGAAGCTTTCTTT. This gives the protein CASSIDLELSRGAQYMNTEAFF.

The J gene is TRBJ2-2, the V gene TRBV2; D is perhaps TRBD1 (5 bases). Trimming left V 6 bases short and J 7 bases short, with 18 bases between. Germline V gives CDR1 SNHLY, CDR2 FYNNEI. The CDR3 sequence is 15 residues long. In DNA form, the CDR3 reads TGTGCCAGCAGCCCAGATACAGGTTCCGGCGGGGAGCTGTTTTTT. Its protein is CASSPDTGSGGELFF.